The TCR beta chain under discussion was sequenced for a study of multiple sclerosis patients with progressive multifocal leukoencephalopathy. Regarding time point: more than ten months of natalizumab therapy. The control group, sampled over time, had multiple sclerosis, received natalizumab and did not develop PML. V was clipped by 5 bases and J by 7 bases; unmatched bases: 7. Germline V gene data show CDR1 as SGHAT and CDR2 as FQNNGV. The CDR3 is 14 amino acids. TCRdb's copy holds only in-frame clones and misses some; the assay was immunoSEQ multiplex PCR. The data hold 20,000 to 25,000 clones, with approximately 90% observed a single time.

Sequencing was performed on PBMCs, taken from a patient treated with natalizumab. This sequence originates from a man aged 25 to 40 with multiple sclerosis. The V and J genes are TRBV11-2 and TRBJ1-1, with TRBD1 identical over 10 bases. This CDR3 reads CASSADRGQGEAFF. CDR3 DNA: TGTGCCAGCAGCGCAGACAGGGGGCAAGGTGAAGCTTTCTTT.